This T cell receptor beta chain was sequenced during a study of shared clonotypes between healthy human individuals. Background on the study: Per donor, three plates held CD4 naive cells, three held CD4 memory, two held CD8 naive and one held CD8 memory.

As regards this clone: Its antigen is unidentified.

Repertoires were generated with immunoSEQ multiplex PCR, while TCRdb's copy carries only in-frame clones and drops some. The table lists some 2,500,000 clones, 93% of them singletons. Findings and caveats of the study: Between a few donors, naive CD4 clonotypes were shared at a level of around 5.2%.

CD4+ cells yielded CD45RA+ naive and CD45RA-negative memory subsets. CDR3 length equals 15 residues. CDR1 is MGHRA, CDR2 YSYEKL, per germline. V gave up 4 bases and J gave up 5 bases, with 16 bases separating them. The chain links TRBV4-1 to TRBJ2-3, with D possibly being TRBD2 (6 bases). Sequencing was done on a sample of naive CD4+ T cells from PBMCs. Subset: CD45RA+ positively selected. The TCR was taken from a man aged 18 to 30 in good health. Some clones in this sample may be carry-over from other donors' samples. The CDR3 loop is CASSPRRAEGDTQYF. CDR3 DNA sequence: TGCGCCAGCAGCCCCCGGAGGGCCGAAGGAGATACGCAGTATTTT.